The 6 T cell receptor beta chains below were found in one sample sequenced in a study of cytomegalovirus exposure and HLA in healthy donors. Vbeta (60) and Jbeta (13) primers were used in the PCR. Clones were sequenced by immunoSEQ multiplex PCR, and TCRdb holds only the in-frame ones, with some missing. There are about 190,000 clones in the sample; about 80% occur only once, and roughly 0.99% lies in the top ten. The specimen sequenced was PBMCs. The receptors derive from a woman aged 35 to 49 in good health and CMV-seronegative.

The chain links TRBV29-1 to TRBJ1-3, with a tentative D call TRBD1 (5 bases). Germline V gene data show CDR1 as SQVTM and CDR2 as ANQGSEA. V lost 7 bases and J lost 8, with 12 bases in between. The length of the CDR3 is 11 residues. CDR3: CSAGWGDTIYF. As DNA, the CDR3 is TGCAGCGCCGGTTGGGGGGACACCATATATTTT.

This chain's CDR3 is CASSFTGPHEQYV. The CDR3 nucleotides read TGTGCCAGCAGTTTCACAGGGCCCCACGAGCAGTACGTC. V usage is TRBV2 and J usage is TRBJ2-7, with D possibly TRBD1 on 6 matching bases. V lost 5 bases and J lost 5, with 13 bases in between. The germline V gene encodes CDR1 SNHLY and CDR2 FYNNEI. The CDR3 contains 13 residues.

This clone was found a few times. The CDR3 sequence is CASSRPRGGVDTEAFF. In DNA form, the CDR3 reads TGTGCCAGTAGTAGACCACGAGGGGGGGTTGACACTGAAGCTTTCTTT. The genes are TRBV19 and TRBJ1-1; maybe TRBD1 (6 bases). V was pared by 4 bases and J by 3 bases, with 18 bases between. The length of the CDR3 is 16 residues. CDR1 is LNHDA, CDR2 SQIVND, per germline (reference sequence).

The chain employs TRBV30 and TRBJ2-2; tentatively, D is TRBD2 (6 bases). The length of the CDR3 is 14 residues. Germline V gene lookup returns CDR1 GTSNPN and CDR2 SVGIG (reference sequence). V lost 8 bases, J lost 0 bases, and 13 bases lay in between. CDR3 loop: CARPGTSNTGELFF. The CDR3 DNA follows: TGTGCCCGCCCCGGGACTTCGAACACCGGGGAGCTGTTTTTT. Together with reference TRBV30 and TRBJ2-2, the CDR3 gives the full variable domain: SQTIHQWPATLVQPVGSPLSLECTVEGTSNPNLYWYRQAAGRGLQLLFYSVGIGQISSEVPQNLSASRPQDRQFILSSKKLLLSDSGFYLCARPGTSNTGELFFGEGSRLTVL.

The chain couples TRBV4-3 to TRBJ2-7; TRBD2 agrees at 11 bases. V lost 0 bases to trimming and J lost 0 bases; unmatched junction nucleotides: 7. The CDR3 covers 18 residues. Germline CDR1 and CDR2: LGHNA and YSLEER. The CDR3 here is CASSQDLRTSGPSYEQYF. In DNA form, the CDR3 reads TGCGCCAGCAGCCAAGATCTCAGGACTAGCGGGCCCTCCTACGAGCAGTACTTC.

V is TRBV18 and J is TRBJ1-2, with 7 bases lining up with TRBD1. Germline CDR1 and CDR2: KGHSH and LQKENI. The CDR3 contains 15 residues. The V gene end was trimmed by 0 bases and the J gene end by 5 bases; junction bases not matched to a gene: 6. The CDR3 protein is CASSPPQGVGYGYTF. CDR3 DNA sequence: TGTGCCAGCTCACCACCGCAGGGGGTGGGGTATGGCTACACCTTC. Variable domain in full (rest from reference TRBV18 and TRBJ1-2): NAGVMQNPRHLVRRRGQEARLRCSPMKGHSHVYWYRQLPEEGLKFMVYLQKENIIDESGMPKERFSAEFPKEGPSILRIQQVVRGDSAAYFCASSPPQGVGYGYTFGSGTRLTVV.